The 8 T cell receptor beta chains listed next were all sequenced from one sample in a study of blood T cell repertoires in COVID-19 (dated by TCRdb to 2020 to 2021). The library was made by the immunoSEQ multiplex PCR assay. The table was pulled from immuneACCESS by TCRdb, which kept in-frame rearrangements only. Such tables lose some clones; where checked, under half of the loss comes from unresolved V genes, and the rest has no known cause. Within this sample are more than 40,000 clones, with approximately 84% of them counted one time only. The top ten hold about 4.5% of the sample. Input material: peripheral blood. These receptors were obtained from a man in his fifties or sixties with active COVID-19.

The chain employs TRBV5-6 and TRBJ1-1; a possible D gene is TRBD1 (6 bases). Trimming shortened V by 2 bases and J by 10 bases, and 12 bases separated the two germline ends. CDR3 length: 12 residues. Germline loops: CDR1 SGHDT, CDR2 YYEEEE. The DNA of the CDR3 is TGTGCCAGCAGCTTCACAGGGAATGGAGCTTTCTTT. This sequence encodes CASSFTGNGAFF.

The rearrangement uses TRBV28 and TRBJ2-2; 10 nucleotides match TRBD2. V was clipped by 3 bases and J by 1 base; unmatched bases: 8. Germline CDR1 MDHEN, CDR2 SYDVKM. There are 18 residues in the CDR3. CDR3 in amino acids: CASSFGSGGLRNTGELFF. In nucleotides, the CDR3 is TGTGCCAGCAGTTTCGGTAGCGGGGGGTTAAGGAACACCGGGGAGCTGTTTTTT.

This clone is a singleton in its sample. The chain links TRBV19 to TRBJ2-5; D is unresolved. There are 13 residues in the CDR3. Germline assignment: CDR1 LNHDA and CDR2 SQIVND (reference sequence). The V and J ends lost 9 bases and 1 base respectively, with 12 bases between them. The CDR3 sequence is CASSRLIQETQYF. The DNA for the CDR3 is TGTGCCAGCTCCCGACTGATCCAAGAGACCCAGTACTTC.

This chain uses TRBV23-1 with TRBJ2-2, with TRBD1 matching 7 bases. TRBV23-1 is noted as an ORF with a role that remains uncertain. This CDR3 has 20 amino acids. V shed 5 bases and J 1 base; nucleotides not matched to a gene: 19. CDR3 nucleotide sequence: TGCGCCAGCAGTGCACCATGGAAGGGGGCCCCCTATTTGAACACCGGGGAGCTGTTTTTT. Its protein is CASSAPWKGAPYLNTGELFF.

The rearrangement links TRBV19 to TRBJ1-1; 7 bases map to TRBD1. The ends lost 3 bases at V and 3 bases at J; junction bases unmatched: 4. The length of the CDR3 is 14 residues. The V gene's germline CDR1 is LNHDA and CDR2 SQIVND (reference sequence). CDR3 sequence: CASSISRGDTEAFF. The CDR3 nucleotides read TGTGCCAGTAGTATTTCCAGGGGGGACACTGAAGCTTTCTTT. Using reference TRBV19 and TRBJ1-1 for the parts outside the CDR3, the full variable domain is DGGITQSPKYLFRKEGQNVTLSCEQNLNHDAMYWYRQDPGQGLRLIYYSQIVNDFQKGDIAEGYSVSREKKESFPLTVTSAQKNPTAFYLCASSISRGDTEAFFGQGTRLTVV.

In DNA, the CDR3 is TGTGCCAGCAGCTTGGGGGCAGGGGAAGGCTATGGCTACACCTTC. Translated, it gives CASSLGAGEGYGYTF. The gene calls are TRBV5-5 and TRBJ1-2; weak D call: TRBD1 (6 bases). The V end was cut by 0 bases, the J end by 4 bases, with 13 bases between. CDR3 length: 15 amino acids. Germline CDR1 SGHKS, CDR2 YYEKEE (reference sequence).

This clone was found once. The rearrangement joins TRBV7-6 to TRBJ2-7, with 9 bases lining up with TRBD2. This CDR3 region has 15 residues. The germline V gene encodes CDR1 SGHVS and CDR2 FNYEAQ. With 0 bases clipped from V and 3 bases from J, the junction kept 3 bases outside the gene matches. CDR3 in amino acids: CASSLALAGIYEQYF. The CDR3 DNA sequence: TGTGCCAGCAGCTTAGCTCTAGCGGGGATCTACGAGCAGTACTTC.

The CDR3 DNA follows: TGCAGCGTTGACCACAGGGTGAACACTGAAGCTTTCTTT. It is translated as CSVDHRVNTEAFF. V gene TRBV29-1 combines with J gene TRBJ1-1, with D possibly matching TRBD1 (6 bases). Germline V gene data show CDR1 as SQVTM and CDR2 as ANQGSEA. The CDR3 spans 13 residues. Trimming left V 3 bases short and J 0 bases short, with 8 bases between.